This is a list of T cell receptor beta chains from one sample in a study of memory CD4+ T cells and cytomegalovirus serostatus. Clones were read by immunoSEQ multiplex PCR, and TCRdb kept only the in-frame ones, dropping some. The table has tens of thousands of clones, roughly three quarters seen once. Sequencing was carried out using memory CD4+ T cells from blood. Receptor source: an adult in good health and CMV-seronegative. The CDR3 runs from the conserved cysteine through the conserved F or W. The order of the fields is CDR3 DNA, CDR3 protein, D gene, clone size, J gene, V gene. The D gene is left open where the match is weak. Rows may omit the clone size; those that give it use once, few, many or a size class.

TGTGCCAGCAGACGGGACACCGGCAACGAGCAGTACTTC | CASRRDTGNEQYF | . | . | TRBJ2-7 | TRBV27
TGTGCCAGCAGCTTAACGGTCTTGGACTATGGCTACACCTTC | CASSLTVLDYGYTF | . | . | TRBJ1-2 | TRBV7-2
TGTGCCAGCAGCTTAAACAATCTCATAAGGAACACTGAAGCTTTCTTT | CASSLNNLIRNTEAFF | . | few | TRBJ1-1 | TRBV7-2
TGTGCCAGCAGTTATACTAGCGGGAGGGCTTCCAATGAGCAGTTCTTC | CASSYTSGRASNEQFF | TRBD2 | . | TRBJ2-1 | TRBV6-5
TGTGCCAGCTCACCGGCGGGGGAGGGCTACACCTTC | CASSPAGEGYTF | . | once | TRBJ1-2 | TRBV18
TGTGCCTGGAGTGTACAGCGGAATCAGCCCCAGCATTTT | CAWSVQRNQPQHF | . | . | TRBJ1-5 | TRBV30
TGTGCCAGCAGCCCCTTAGCGGGAGGGCCCTCCTACAATGAGCAGTTCTTC | CASSPLAGGPSYNEQFF | TRBD2 | . | TRBJ2-1 | TRBV7-9
TGTGCCAGCAGCTTTGACAGGCTGAACACTGAAGCTTTCTTT | CASSFDRLNTEAFF | . | . | TRBJ1-1 | TRBV7-9
TGCAGCGTTCAGACAGCGCCCTCCGGGGAGACCCAGTACTTC | CSVQTAPSGETQYF | . | once | TRBJ2-5 | TRBV29-1
TGTGCCACCAGCAGAGATCGAAATACGCAGTATTTT | CATSRDRNTQYF | . | . | TRBJ2-3 | TRBV15